One sample yielded the 13 T cell receptor beta chains listed below, sequenced in a study of blood T cell repertoires in COVID-19 (dated by TCRdb to 2020 to 2022). The library was prepared using the immunoSEQ multiplex PCR assay. TCRdb's version of the immuneACCESS table is confined to in-frame rearrangements and falls short of the full clone set. An unresolved V gene accounts for under half of the shortfall where checked; the remainder is of unknown origin. The sample table holds 25,000 to 35,000 clones, of which roughly 85% were seen once. Roughly 23% of the sample goes to the ten largest clones. Input material: peripheral blood. The receptor source for this set is a human donor in a cohort sampled during active COVID-19.

J is TRBJ1-3 and V is TRBV5-4, with 7 bases aligning to TRBD1. Germline CDR1 SGHNT, CDR2 YYREEE (reference sequence). The junction had 5 bases not matched to a gene; V was cut back by 5 bases and J by 0 bases. The CDR3 covers 15 residues. The CDR3 is CASRKDRSSGNTIYF. DNA for the CDR3: TGTGCCAGCAGAAAGGACAGGAGCTCTGGAAACACCATATATTTT.

The gene calls are TRBV6-2 or TRBV6-3 and TRBJ2-7; D may be TRBD1 (6 bases). The CDR3 has 15 amino acids. Germline loops: CDR1 MNHEY, CDR2 SVGEGT. Trimming removed 6 bases from V and 7 bases from J, with 22 bases in between. The CDR3 loop is CASSTTGTPYGEQYF. CDR3 sequence (DNA): TGTGCCAGCAGCACAACCGGGACACCATATGGGGAGCAGTACTTC.

J is TRBJ2-1 and V is TRBV9; perhaps TRBD1 as D (5 bases). Trimming pared 0 bases from V and 6 bases from J, leaving 10 bases between. This CDR3 is built from 14 residues. In germline, CDR1 is SGDLS, CDR2 YYNGEE. CDR3 DNA sequence: TGTGCCAGCAGCGTAGCTTCAGGGCTCAATGAGCAGTTCTTC. It specifies CASSVASGLNEQFF.

V gene TRBV4-3 combines with J gene TRBJ2-1, with 9 nucleotides matching TRBD2. The CDR3 contains 16 residues. CDR1 LGHNA and CDR2 YSLEER come from the germline V gene. Trimming cost V 0 bases and J 4 bases; bases outside gene matches: 4. CDR3 coding DNA: TGCGCCAGCAGCCAAGATAAGAGCGGGGGGTACAATGAGCAGTTCTTC. Protein sequence: CASSQDKSGGYNEQFF.

The genes are TRBV20-1 and TRBJ2-5; tentatively, D is TRBD1 (5 bases). CDR1 DFQATT and CDR2 SNEGSKA come from the germline V gene (reference sequence). The CDR3 is made up of 15 amino acids. Deletions cut 3 bases from V and 4 bases from J, with 18 bases between. CDR3 protein: CSASATGRRGETQYF. CDR3 nucleotides: TGCAGTGCTAGTGCGACCGGCCGAAGGGGAGAGACCCAGTACTTC.

The V gene is TRBV2, the J gene TRBJ1-1; no definite D call. V lost 3 bases and J 0 bases, leaving 14 bases between the germline ends. Germline CDR1 is SNHLY and CDR2 is FYNNEI. The CDR3 totals 16 residues. The CDR3 DNA reads as TGTGCCAGCAGTGACGATTCGGAGAGGGTGAACACTGAAGCTTTCTTT. The encoded protein is CASSDDSERVNTEAFF.

J is TRBJ1-4 and V is TRBV12-3 or TRBV12-4; D is uncertain. The V end lost 2 bases, the J end lost 14 bases, and 9 bases lay between the germline ends. The CDR3 is made up of 11 amino acids. The DNA for the CDR3 is TGTGCCAGCAGTTTAAGAGGTTATCTGTTTTTT. Translated: CASSLRGYLFF.

The rearrangement uses TRBV12-3 or TRBV12-4 and TRBJ1-5; D is perhaps TRBD1 (6 bases). The V end lost 6 bases, the J end lost 9 bases, and 12 bases lay between the germline ends. This CDR3 has 12 amino acids. The CDR3 reads CASRLQGAPQHF. The CDR3, as DNA: TGTGCCAGCAGATTACAGGGTGCGCCCCAGCATTTT.

The V gene is TRBV30, the J gene TRBJ1-6; 8 bases are a match to TRBD1. Germline V CDR1 and CDR2: GTSNPN, SVGIG (reference sequence). The CDR3 sequence is 21 residues long. After removal of 0 bases from V and 0 bases from J, the junction contained 16 bases not matched to a gene. CDR3 nucleotide sequence: TGTGCCTGGAGTGTAGAGCGGACAGGGCAATCAATCCGCTCCTATAATTCACCCCTCCACTTT. Translation gives CAWSVERTGQSIRSYNSPLHF.

The gene calls are TRBV24-1 and TRBJ1-2; D remains ambiguous. V gave up 4 bases and J gave up 5 bases, with 10 bases separating them. The CDR3 covers 13 residues. Per germline, CDR1 KGHDR and CDR2 SFDVKD. This CDR3 is CATSEVPGYGYTF. The CDR3 coding sequence is TGTGCCACCAGTGAAGTCCCGGGATATGGCTACACCTTC.

The genes are TRBV9 and TRBJ2-1, with TRBD1 matching over 10 bases. The V gene end was trimmed by 3 bases and the J gene end by 4 bases; junction bases not matched to a gene: 4. The CDR3 runs to 15 residues. Germline V gene sequence: CDR1 SGDLS, CDR2 YYNGEE. CDR3 in DNA: TGTGCCAGCAGCGCCCGGGACAGGGGTTACAATGAGCAGTTCTTC. It is translated as CASSARDRGYNEQFF. Based on the CDR3 plus reference TRBV9 and TRBJ2-1, the full variable domain is DSGVTQTPKHLITATGQRVTLRCSPRSGDLSVYWYQQSLDQGLQFLIQYYNGEERAKGNILERFSAQQFPDLHSELNLSSLELGDSALYFCASSARDRGYNEQFFGPGTRLTVL.

This sequence joins TRBV15 and TRBJ2-2, with TRBD1 identical over 7 bases. V lost 3 bases to trimming and J lost 1 base; unmatched junction nucleotides: 8. Germline lookup yields CDR1 LNHNV and CDR2 YYDKDF (reference sequence). The CDR3 sequence is 17 residues long. The CDR3 sequence is CATSSPRGQKNTGELFF. The CDR3 region has the DNA TGTGCCACCAGCAGCCCCCGGGGACAGAAGAACACCGGGGAGCTGTTTTTT.

This clone has just one count. J is TRBJ1-4 and V is TRBV3-1 (or the pseudogene TRBV3-2), with 8 bases aligning to TRBD1. Germline CDR1 and CDR2: LGHDT and YNNKEL (reference sequence). The CDR3 length is 15 residues. J was trimmed by 5 bases and V by 3 bases; bases with no gene match: 5. CDR3 amino acids: CASSQRDRTNEKLFF. The CDR3 DNA reads TGTGCCAGCAGCCAGCGGGACAGGACAAATGAAAAACTGTTTTTT.